Sequencing of this T cell receptor beta chain was carried out in a study of T cells in localized non-small cell lung cancer. Findings and caveats of the study: A higher density of T cells in blood coincided with extended overall survival.

With 3 bases clipped from V and 8 bases from J, the junction kept 7 bases outside the gene matches. CDR1 and CDR2 from the germline V gene are SGDLS and YYNGEE. The CDR3 spans 14 residues. For this clone: Its antigen is still unknown.

Libraries were prepared by immunoSEQ multiplex PCR; TCRdb keeps only in-frame clonotypes and omits some of them. Among 10,000 to 13,000 clones, 40% to 50% were seen once, and the ten largest hold around 4%. The gene calls are TRBV9 and TRBJ1-2, with 10 nucleotides matching TRBD1. This sample comprised lymph node tissue, obtained before any cancer treatment. This clonotype originated in a woman aged 35-70 years with stage II squamous cell lung carcinoma. The CDR3: CASSGRDRGGGYTF. The CDR3, as DNA: TGTGCCAGCAGCGGTCGGGACAGGGGAGGCGGCTACACCTTC. Full variable domain (rest looked up from reference TRBV9 and TRBJ1-2): DSGVTQTPKHLITATGQRVTLRCSPRSGDLSVYWYQQSLDQGLQFLIQYYNGEERAKGNILERFSAQQFPDLHSELNLSSLELGDSALYFCASSGRDRGGGYTFGSGTRLTVV.